The 8 T cell receptor beta chains below were found in one sample sequenced in a study of CD8+ T cells in alopecia areata. Treatment indicated: oral pan-JAK inhibitor, 5-10 mg twice daily. RNA was extracted and reverse transcribed into cDNA as the sequencing template. Clones were read by immunoSEQ multiplex PCR, and TCRdb kept only the in-frame ones, dropping some. This sample yields 150,000 to 200,000 clones, of which around 64% are seen a single time; about 1.3% belongs to the top ten. Sequenced here: CD4+ T cells sorted from blood, sampled around week 50, from a patient treated with tofacitinib. These receptors originate from a human donor with alopecia areata.

The table lists this clone with a few counts. This chain joins TRBV29-1 and TRBJ1-1; D is perhaps TRBD1 (6 bases). Germline V gene data show CDR1 as SQVTM and CDR2 as ANQGSEA. V was cut by 7 bases and J by 1 base, with 7 bases left in between. The CDR3 is 11 amino acids. The CDR3 bases are TGCAGCGCACAGGGGAACACTGAAGCTTTCTTT. It is translated as CSAQGNTEAFF. Full variable domain (outside the CDR3, taken from reference TRBV29-1 and TRBJ1-1): SAVISQKPSRDICQRGTSLTIQCQVDSQVTMMFWYRQQPGQSLTLIATANQGSEATYESGFVIDKFPISRPNLTFSTLTVSNMSPEDSSIYLCSAQGNTEAFFGQGTRLTVV.

The rearrangement uses TRBV11-3 and TRBJ2-3; 7 nucleotides agree with TRBD2. The CDR3 runs to 13 residues. V shed 6 bases and J 2 bases; nucleotides not matched to a gene: 2. Germline V CDR1 and CDR2: SGHNT, YENEEA. Here the CDR3 DNA reads TGTGCCAGCAGTCGGGACTACACAGATACGCAGTATTTT. Protein sequence: CASSRDYTDTQYF.

The chain couples TRBV6-5 to TRBJ1-1; D is possibly TRBD1 (5 bases). The CDR3 covers 14 residues. The germline CDR1 and CDR2 sequences are MNHEY and SVGAGI. Trimming cost V 6 bases and J 1 base, with 12 bases left between them. CDR3 region: CASRHRGENTEAFF. The CDR3 nucleotides are TGTGCCAGCAGACATAGGGGAGAGAACACTGAAGCTTTCTTT.

This chain joins TRBV27 and TRBJ2-1; perhaps TRBD2 as D (6 bases). The V gene lost 6 bases and the J gene lost 8 bases, with 14 bases spanning the gap. The germline CDR1 and CDR2 sequences are MNHEY and SMNVEV (reference sequence). This CDR3 has 13 amino acids. The CDR3 bases are TGTGCCAGCAGGGAGGGGACGCGGGATGAGCAGTTCTTC. Its protein is CASREGTRDEQFF.

This CDR3 is CASSRSGANQPQHF. In DNA form, the CDR3 reads TGTGCCAGCAGCCGCTCGGGTGCCAATCAGCCCCAGCATTTT. The chain recombines TRBV7-9 with TRBJ1-5; D is ambiguous. CDR1 is SEHNR, CDR2 FQNEAQ, per germline (reference sequence). The CDR3 totals 14 residues. Trimming shortened V by 5 bases and J by 3 bases, and 11 bases separated the two germline ends. The complete variable domain, with remaining parts taken from reference TRBV7-9 and TRBJ1-5, reads DTGVSQNPRHKITKRGQNVTFRCDPISEHNRLYWYRQTLGQGPEFLTYFQNEAQLEKSRLLSDRFSAERPKGSFSTLEIQRTEQGDSAMYLCASSRSGANQPQHFGDGTRLSIL.

This clone was seen only a few times. The chain combines TRBV18 with TRBJ1-2; 8 positions match TRBD1. Germline V lookup: CDR1 KGHSH, CDR2 LQKENI. The CDR3 sequence is 13 residues long. V shed 6 bases and J 8 bases; nucleotides not matched to a gene: 8. The CDR3 bases are TGTGCCAGCTCGGCCGCAGGGGGCGGCGGCTACACCTTC. Translated: CASSAAGGGGYTF.

The CDR3 DNA is TGTGCCAGCACCGGGGCGGGTAATGAGCAGTTCTTC. Its protein product is CASTGAGNEQFF. The genes are TRBV11-3 and TRBJ2-1, with D perhaps TRBD1 or TRBD2 (5 bases each). V shed 7 bases and J shed 7 bases, with 11 bases lying between them. CDR1 is SGHNT and CDR2 is YENEEA in the germline V gene. This CDR3 has 12 residues. Full variable domain (missing parts from reference TRBV11-3 and TRBJ2-1): EAGVVQSPRYKIIEKKQPVAFWCNPISGHNTLYWYLQNLGQGPELLIRYENEEAVDDSQLPKDRFSAERLKGVDSTLKIQPAELGDSAVYLCASTGAGNEQFFGPGTRLTVL.

The chain carries TRBV30 and TRBJ2-1; D gene uncertain. This CDR3 spans 13 amino acids. The germline V and J ends were trimmed by 2 bases and 4 bases, with 9 bases remaining between them. Germline V gives CDR1 GTSNPN, CDR2 SVGIG (reference sequence). The CDR3 sequence: CAWSRWGYNEQFF. CDR3 nucleotide sequence: TGTGCCTGGAGTCGGTGGGGTTACAATGAGCAGTTCTTC.